This T cell receptor beta chain was observed in a study of shared clonotypes between healthy human individuals. A note on this clone: What it binds is unknown.

The CDR3 is 15 residues long. V lost 2 bases to trimming and J lost 1 base, with 9 bases between them. CDR1 and CDR2 (germline): SGHAT, FQNNGV. Naive CD45RA+ and memory CD45RA-negative subsets were split from CD4+ cells. The assay was run at deep level. Using immunoSEQ multiplex PCR, the repertoire was profiled, and TCRdb retains in-frame clones only, with some absent. The sample holds over 2 million clones, about 95% seen once. Overall study results and limits: Naive CD4 clonotypes were shared across several donors at 4.5% to 6.5%. Sampling covered nothing but blood. Tissue TCR repertoires likely differ from those found in blood.

The chain is built from TRBV11-2 and TRBJ2-1; D is possibly TRBD1 (6 bases). The receptor was derived from a man aged 18 to 30 in good health. Material for sequencing was naive CD4+ T cells sorted from blood. Indicated subset: CD45RA+ positively selected. CDR3 DNA: TGTGCCAGCAGCTTACTAAGGGGGTCCTACAATGAGCAGTTCTTC. This gives the protein CASSLLRGSYNEQFF.